One and the same sample provided the 3 T cell receptor beta chains below, sequenced in a study of neoadjuvant anti-PD-1 for oral cavity cancer. TCRdb keeps only in-frame clones here, not all; method: immunoSEQ multiplex PCR. Altogether approximately 14,000 clones are present, over 65% being singletons, with the ten largest covering less than 3.5%. The source material was PBMCs, sampled before nivolumab (anti-PD-1) treatment. Source of these receptors: a person aged 35-79 years with oral cavity squamous cell carcinoma.

This clone occurred a few times. The CDR3 DNA is TGCGCCAGCAGCCAAGCAACAGGCGGCAATCAGCCCCAGCATTTT. It codes for CASSQATGGNQPQHF. The chain couples TRBV4-1 to TRBJ1-5; a weak D match, TRBD1 (5 bases). The germline CDR1 and CDR2 sequences are MGHRA and YSYEKL. The CDR3 spans 15 residues. V was clipped by 1 base and J by 2 bases, with 9 bases between them.

V gene TRBV9 combines with J gene TRBJ2-3, with TRBD2 matching over 10 bases. Germline CDR1 and CDR2: SGDLS and YYNGEE. CDR3 length: 17 residues. Trimming removed 0 bases from V and 1 base from J; junction bases left unmatched: 5. CDR3 DNA sequence: TGTGCCAGCAGCGTAGTACCGCTAGCGGGGGGCACAGATACGCAGTATTTT. It codes for CASSVVPLAGGTDTQYF.

The rearrangement joins TRBV2 to TRBJ2-5; D uncertain. Per the germline V gene, CDR1 is SNHLY and CDR2 is FYNNEI. Trimming stripped 6 bases from V and 1 base from J, with 6 bases between. CDR3 size: 12 residues. The CDR3 loop reads CASRQPQETQYF. DNA of the CDR3: TGTGCCAGCAGACAACCCCAAGAGACCCAGTACTTC.